This T cell receptor (beta chain) stems from a study of T-cell reconstitution after alpha-beta-depleted transplantation in children. The CDR3 consists of 16 residues. CDR1 and CDR2 from the germline V gene are SGHTA and FQGNSA. V lost 5 bases, J lost 7 bases, and 24 bases lay in between. TCRbeta library preparation incorporated unique molecular identifiers. MiXCR was run by TCRdb on the PCR reads, yielding one entry per CDR3 protein. Of some 500,000 distinct CDR3 sequences in the sample, 30% to 35% were seen once. This chain joins TRBV7-2 and TRBJ2-7; tentative D call: TRBD1 (6 bases). The source was PBMCs from the stem cell graft donor, collected from the stem cell graft. The TCR comes from a human donor who donated a stem cell graft to a child with aplastic anemia. CDR3 nucleotide sequence: TGTGCCAGCAGCCCAACTTGGACAGTGACCATGGAGGAGCAGTACTTC. Protein product: CASSPTWTVTMEEQYF.